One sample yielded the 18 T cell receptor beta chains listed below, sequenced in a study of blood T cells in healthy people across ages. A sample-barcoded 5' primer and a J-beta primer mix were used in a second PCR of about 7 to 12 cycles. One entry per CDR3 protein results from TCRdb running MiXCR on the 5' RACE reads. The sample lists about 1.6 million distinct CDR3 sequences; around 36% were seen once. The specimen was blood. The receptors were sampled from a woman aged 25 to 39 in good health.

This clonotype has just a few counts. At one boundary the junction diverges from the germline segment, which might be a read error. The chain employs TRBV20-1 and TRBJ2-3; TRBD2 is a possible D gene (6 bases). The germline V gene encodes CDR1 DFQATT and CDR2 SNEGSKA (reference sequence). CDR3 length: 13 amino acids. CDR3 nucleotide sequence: TGCAGGGCTAGGGCGGGATTCACAGATACGCAGTATTTT. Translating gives CRARAGFTDTQYF.

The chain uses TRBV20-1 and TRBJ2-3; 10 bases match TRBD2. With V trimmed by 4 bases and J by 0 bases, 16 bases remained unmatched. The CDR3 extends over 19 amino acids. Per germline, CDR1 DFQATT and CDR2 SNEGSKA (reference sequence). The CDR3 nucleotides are TGCAGTGCTACAGAGTGGAGTCTAGCGGGAGTCATTAGCACAGATACGCAGTATTTT. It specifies CSATEWSLAGVISTDTQYF.

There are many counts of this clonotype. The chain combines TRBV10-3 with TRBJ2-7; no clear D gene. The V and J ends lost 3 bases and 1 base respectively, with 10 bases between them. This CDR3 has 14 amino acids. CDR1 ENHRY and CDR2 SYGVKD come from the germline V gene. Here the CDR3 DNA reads TGTGCCATCAGTGACGGTTCAAATTCCTACGAGCAGTACTTC. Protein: CAISDGSNSYEQYF.

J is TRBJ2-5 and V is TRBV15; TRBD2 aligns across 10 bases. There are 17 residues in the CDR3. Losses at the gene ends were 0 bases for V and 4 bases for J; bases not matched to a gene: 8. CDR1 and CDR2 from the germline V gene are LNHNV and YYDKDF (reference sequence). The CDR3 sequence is CATSRDLAGVGSETQYF. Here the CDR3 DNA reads TGTGCCACCAGCAGAGATCTAGCGGGGGTCGGGTCAGAGACCCAGTACTTC.

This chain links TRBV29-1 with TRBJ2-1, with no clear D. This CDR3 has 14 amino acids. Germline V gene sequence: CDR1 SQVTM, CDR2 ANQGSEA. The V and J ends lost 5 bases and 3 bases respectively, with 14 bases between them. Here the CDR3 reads CSVWVGIGYNEQFF. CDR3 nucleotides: TGCAGCGTTTGGGTGGGGATTGGCTACAATGAGCAGTTCTTC.

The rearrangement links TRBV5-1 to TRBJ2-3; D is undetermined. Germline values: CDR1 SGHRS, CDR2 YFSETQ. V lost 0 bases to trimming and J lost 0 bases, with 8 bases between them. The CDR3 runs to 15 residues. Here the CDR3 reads CASSLDLTSTDTQYF. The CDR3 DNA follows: TGCGCCAGCAGCTTGGACCTGACTAGCACAGATACGCAGTATTTT.

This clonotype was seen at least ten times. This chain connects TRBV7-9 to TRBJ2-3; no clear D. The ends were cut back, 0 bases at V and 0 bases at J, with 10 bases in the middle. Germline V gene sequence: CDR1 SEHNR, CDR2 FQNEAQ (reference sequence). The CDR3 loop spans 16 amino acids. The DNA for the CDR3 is TGTGCCAGCAGCTTAGCGCTGATGAGCAGCACAGATACGCAGTATTTT. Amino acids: CASSLALMSSTDTQYF. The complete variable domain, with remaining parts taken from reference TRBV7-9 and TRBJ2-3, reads DTGVSQNPRHKITKRGQNVTFRCDPISEHNRLYWYRQTLGQGPEFLTYFQNEAQLEKSRLLSDRFSAERPKGSFSTLEIQRTEQGDSAMYLCASSLALMSSTDTQYFGPGTRLTVL.

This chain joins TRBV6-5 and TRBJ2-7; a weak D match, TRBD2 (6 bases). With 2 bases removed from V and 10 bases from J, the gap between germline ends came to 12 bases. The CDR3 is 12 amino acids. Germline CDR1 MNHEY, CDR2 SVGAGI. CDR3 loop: CASSYEGLYQYF. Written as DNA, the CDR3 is TGTGCCAGCAGTTACGAAGGACTATACCAGTACTTC.

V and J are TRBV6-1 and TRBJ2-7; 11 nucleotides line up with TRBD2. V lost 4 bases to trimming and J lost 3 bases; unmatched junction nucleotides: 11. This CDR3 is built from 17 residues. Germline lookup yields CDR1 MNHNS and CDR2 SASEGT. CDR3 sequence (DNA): TGTGCCAGCAGTGCCCGAGGGTATAGCGGGGGGGTCTACGAGCAGTACTTC. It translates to CASSARGYSGGVYEQYF.

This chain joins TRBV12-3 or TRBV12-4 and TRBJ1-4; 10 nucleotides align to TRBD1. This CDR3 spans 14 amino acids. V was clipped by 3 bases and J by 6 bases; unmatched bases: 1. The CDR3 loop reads CASSFGTGDEKLFF. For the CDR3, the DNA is TGTGCCAGCAGTTTCGGGACAGGGGATGAAAAACTGTTTTTT.

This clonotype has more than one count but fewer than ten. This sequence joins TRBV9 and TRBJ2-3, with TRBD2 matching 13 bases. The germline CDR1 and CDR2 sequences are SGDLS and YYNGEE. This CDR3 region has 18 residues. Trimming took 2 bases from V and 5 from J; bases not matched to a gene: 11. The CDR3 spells CASSVSPGLAGVQDTQYF. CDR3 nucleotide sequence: TGTGCCAGCAGCGTCTCTCCCGGACTAGCGGGAGTTCAAGATACGCAGTATTTT.

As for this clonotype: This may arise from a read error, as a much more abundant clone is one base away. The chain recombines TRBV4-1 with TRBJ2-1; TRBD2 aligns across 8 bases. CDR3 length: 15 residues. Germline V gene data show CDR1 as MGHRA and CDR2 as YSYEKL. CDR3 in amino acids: CAGSQGWRGVDEQFF. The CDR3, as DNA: TGCGCCGGCAGCCAAGGATGGCGGGGGGTCGATGAGCAGTTCTTC.

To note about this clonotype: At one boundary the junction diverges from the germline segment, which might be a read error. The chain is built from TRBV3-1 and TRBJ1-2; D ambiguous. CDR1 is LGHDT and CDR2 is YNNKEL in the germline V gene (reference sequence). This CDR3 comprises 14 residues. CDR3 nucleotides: TGTGCCGGCAGCCAGCTAGAAGCTAACTATGGCTACACCTTC. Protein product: CAGSQLEANYGYTF.

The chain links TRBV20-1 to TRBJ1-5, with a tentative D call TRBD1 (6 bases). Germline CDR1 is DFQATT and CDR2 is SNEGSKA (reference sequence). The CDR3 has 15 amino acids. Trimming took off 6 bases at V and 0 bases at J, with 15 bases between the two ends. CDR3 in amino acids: CSALGGPLSNQPQHF. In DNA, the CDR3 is TGCAGTGCCCTCGGGGGGCCCCTTAGCAATCAGCCCCAGCATTTT.

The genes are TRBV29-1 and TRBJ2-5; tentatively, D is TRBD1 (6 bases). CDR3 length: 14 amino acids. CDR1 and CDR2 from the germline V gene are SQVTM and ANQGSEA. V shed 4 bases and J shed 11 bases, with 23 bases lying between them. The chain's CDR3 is CSVGPPWGEGEQYF. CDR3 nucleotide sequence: TGCAGCGTTGGCCCTCCATGGGGAGAGGGGGAGCAGTACTTC.

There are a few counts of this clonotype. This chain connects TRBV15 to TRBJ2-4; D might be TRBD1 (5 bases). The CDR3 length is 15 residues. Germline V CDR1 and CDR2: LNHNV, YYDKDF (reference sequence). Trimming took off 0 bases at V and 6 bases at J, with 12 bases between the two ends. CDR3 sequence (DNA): TGTGCCACCAGCAGAGACAGGACAAGGGGAAACATTCAGTACTTC. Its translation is CATSRDRTRGNIQYF.

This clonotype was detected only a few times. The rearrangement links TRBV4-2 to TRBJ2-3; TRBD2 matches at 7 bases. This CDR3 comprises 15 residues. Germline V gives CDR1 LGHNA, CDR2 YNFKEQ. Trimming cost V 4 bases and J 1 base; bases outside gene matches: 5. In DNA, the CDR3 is TGTGCCAGCAGCCCCCTTCGGGGGGGCACAGATACGCAGTATTTT. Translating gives CASSPLRGGTDTQYF.

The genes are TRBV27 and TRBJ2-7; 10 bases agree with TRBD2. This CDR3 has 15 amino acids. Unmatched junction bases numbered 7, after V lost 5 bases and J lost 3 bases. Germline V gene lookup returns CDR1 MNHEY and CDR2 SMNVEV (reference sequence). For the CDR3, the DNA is TGTGCCAGCAGTCTCTACGGGACTAGCGTCTACGAGCAGTACTTC. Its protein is CASSLYGTSVYEQYF.